The following is a TCR beta chain sequence with its context. The CDR3 runs to 14 residues. Germline CDR1 reads SEHNR; CDR2 reads FQNEAQ (reference sequence). Trimming removed 2 bases at V and 5 bases at J, with 10 bases between. This record comes from a study of blood T cell repertoires in COVID-19. The protocol was immunoSEQ multiplex PCR, while the TCRdb copy is restricted to in-frame clones and leaves out a portion. The sample lists around 170,000 clones, 85% to 90% occurring once. This receptor was obtained from a man aged 50-60 years with active or convalescent COVID-19. Sequencing input: peripheral blood. The chain joins TRBV7-9 to TRBJ2-4; D is possibly TRBD1 (6 bases). This CDR3 reads CASSLWGPENIQYF. CDR3 bases: TGTGCCAGCAGCTTATGGGGGCCCGAAAACATTCAGTACTTC.